This T cell receptor beta chain is from a study of metastatic and nonmetastatic thyroid tumors. Across the study: Malignant and benign thyroid patients had repertoires compared in peripheral blood and tumor or nodule tissue.

The study, taken as a whole, reports: For both blood and tumor, malignant thyroid tumors reportedly showed significantly higher TCR beta diversity than benign nodules did.

None of the patients had undergone any treatment ahead of thyroid surgery. Original data processing: In papillary thyroid cancer, a distant-metastasis classifier was built using CDR3 differences across clinicopathological groups. With MiXCR, TCRdb reprocessed the PCR reads. TCRdb, not the authors, supplied the V and J calls. The sample has tens of thousands of clones; roughly 15% are singletons. This clone has more than one count but fewer than ten. Its target is not known. There are 14 residues in the CDR3. Trimming removed 0 bases at V and 6 bases at J, with 9 bases between. Germline loops: CDR1 SGHTA, CDR2 FQGNSA.

The TCR comes from a female donor with papillary thyroid cancer or a benign thyroid nodule (not recorded which). Some clones in this sample may be carry-over from other donors' samples. This chain links TRBV7-2 with TRBJ2-1, with D possibly being TRBD1 or TRBD2 (5 bases each). Sequencing input: blood. CDR3 sequence (DNA): TGTGCCAGCAGCTTAGCTGCCGGGGCCAATGAGCAGTTCTTC. Protein sequence: CASSLAAGANEQFF.